This T cell receptor (beta chain) was observed in a study of beta chain features in type 1 diabetes. Overall study: Patient and healthy donor groups were alike in age, gender and cell yields.

V dropped 4 bases and J dropped 4; count of bases not matched to a gene: 9. This CDR3 has 15 residues. Germline-derived CDR1 and CDR2 are SNHLY and FYNNEI. Investigators reverse transcribed all isolated RNA, so they sequenced expressed TCRB transcripts. Approximately 3.7 million reads per sample on average were obtained from naive, central memory and regulatory T cell samples. The table came from immunoSEQ multiplex PCR; TCRdb's copy has only in-frame clones and leaves some out. The sample has some 160,000 clones; roughly 8% are singletons. As regards this clone: The antigen is unknown.

Study-wide points: TCRB CDR3s from Type 1 diabetes patients were moderately but significantly shorter in all four CD4+ subsets.

Over 95% purity was reached by all sorted populations. The chain couples TRBV2 to TRBJ2-5, with 7 positions matching TRBD1. Sequencing was performed on central memory CD4+ T cells from blood. The clonotype comes from a woman aged 18-29 years with type 1 diabetes. In DNA, the CDR3 is TGTGCCAGCAGTGCATCGACAGGGCGGGCAGAGACCCAGTACTTC. Residues: CASSASTGRAETQYF.